These T cell receptor beta chains were read from a single sample in a study of technical replicates of blood from a handful of donors. Profiled with immunoSEQ multiplex PCR; TCRdb holds only in-frame clones, not every one. The sample has 66,000 or so clones, around 87% seen once. Sample: PBMCs. These receptors originate from a human donor in good health. Some clones in this sample may be carry-over from other donors' samples. The CDR3 runs from the conserved cysteine through the conserved F or W. A D gene is named only where the DNA matches it firmly. Only some rows state a clone size, as once, few, many or a class for expanded clones.

V gene,J gene,clone size,D gene,CDR3 protein,CDR3 DNA
TRBV12-2,TRBJ2-7,-,-,CASRLWTSGRYEQYF,TGTGCAAGTCGCTTATGGACTAGCGGGAGGTACGAGCAGTACTTC
TRBV7-8,TRBJ1-1,-,-,CASSSGTTNTEAFF,TGTGCCAGCAGCTCAGGGACAACGAACACTGAAGCTTTCTTT
TRBV14,TRBJ2-5,-,TRBD2,CASSRRTRLAAQETQYF,TGTGCCAGCAGCCGTAGGACCAGACTAGCGGCTCAAGAGACCCAGTACTTC
TRBV6-1,TRBJ1-1,-,-,CASSEVNRVRQAFF,TGTGCCAGCAGTGAAGTAAACAGGGTTAGACAAGCTTTCTTT
TRBV29-1,TRBJ1-1,-,TRBD1,CSGQQGANTEAFF,TGCAGCGGGCAACAGGGGGCGAACACTGAAGCTTTCTTT
TRBV18,TRBJ1-2,-,-,CASSPGRDTFYGYTF,TGTGCCAGCTCACCAGGCAGGGACACTTTCTATGGCTACACCTTC
TRBV5-4,TRBJ2-7,-,-,CASSLNSGVYEQYF,TGTGCCAGCAGCTTGAATTCCGGGGTCTACGAGCAGTACTTC
TRBV2,TRBJ1-1,-,TRBD1,CASTYDRDNTEAFF,TGTGCCAGCACTTACGACAGGGACAACACTGAAGCTTTCTTT
TRBV7-2,TRBJ1-2,-,-,CASSRDGIYGYTF,TGTGCCAGCAGTAGAGACGGGATCTATGGCTACACCTTC
TRBV7-3,TRBJ2-3,-,-,CASSTSPSTDTQYF,TGTGCCAGCAGCACTAGCCCCAGCACAGATACGCAGTATTTT
TRBV7-9,TRBJ2-1,-,-,CASSLIGGDSYNEQFF,TGTGCCAGCAGCTTAATTGGCGGAGACTCCTACAATGAGCAGTTCTTC
TRBV5-6,TRBJ2-7,once,-,CASSFGQSTYEQYF,TGTGCCAGCAGCTTCGGACAGTCGACCTACGAGCAGTACTTC
TRBV19,TRBJ2-3,-,-,CASSIQLVSTGVTQYF,TGTGCCAGTAGTATTCAACTAGTTTCAACGGGTGTTACGCAGTATTTT
TRBV13,TRBJ2-3,-,-,CASSFEAGHTQYF,TGTGCCAGCAGCTTCGAGGCGGGGCATACGCAGTATTTT
TRBV9,TRBJ1-2,once,TRBD1,CASSVGQGYGYTF,TGTGCCAGCAGCGTAGGACAGGGATATGGCTACACCTTC
TRBV27,TRBJ1-4,-,-,CASSQGHSNEKLFF,TGTGCCAGCAGTCAGGGACATTCTAATGAAAAACTGTTTTTT
TRBV4-1,TRBJ1-1,few,TRBD1,CASSRQGGSEAFF,TGCGCCAGCAGCCGTCAGGGGGGCTCTGAAGCTTTCTTT
TRBV11-2,TRBJ2-5,-,TRBD2,CASSLGVAGVETQYF,TGTGCCAGCAGCTTAGGGGTAGCGGGTGTCGAGACCCAGTACTTC
TRBV29-1,TRBJ1-1,-,TRBD1,CSAAQGLNTEAFF,TGCAGCGCTGCACAGGGGCTGAACACTGAAGCTTTCTTT
TRBV27,TRBJ1-2,-,-,CASRPQGNGYGYTF,TGTGCCAGCAGGCCACAGGGTAACGGCTATGGCTACACCTTC
TRBV7-3,TRBJ2-3,-,TRBD2,CASSSLAGNPPDTQYF,TGTGCCAGCAGCAGCCTAGCGGGAAACCCCCCAGATACGCAGTATTTT
TRBV21-1,TRBJ2-7,-,-,CASNHQGDYEQYF,TGTGCCAGCAACCATCAGGGGGACTACGAGCAGTACTTC
TRBV11-2,TRBJ2-7,-,TRBD2,CASSLDKASGGPFYEQYF,TGTGCCAGCAGCTTAGATAAAGCTAGCGGGGGCCCATTCTACGAGCAGTACTTC
TRBV4-1,TRBJ1-4,-,-,CASSQGPVGGVGEKLFF,TGCGCCAGCAGCCAAGGACCCGTGGGGGGGGTAGGAGAAAAACTGTTTTTT
TRBV6-6,TRBJ2-1,once,TRBD2,CASSPGGTANEQFF,TGTGCCAGCAGCCCGGGGGGTACAGCTAATGAGCAGTTCTTC
TRBV7-9,TRBJ1-2,-,-,CASSHYNRDSKPYTF,TGTGCCAGCAGTCACTACAACCGGGACTCGAAACCCTACACCTTC